Below, 32 T cell receptor beta chains from the same sample are listed, as sequenced in a study of immune evolution from preneoplasia to lung adenocarcinoma. The repertoire was sequenced with immunoSEQ multiplex PCR; TCRdb's copy has only in-frame clones and lacks some. Here the sample spans about 4,600 clones, about 80% being singletons. Input material: FFPE normal lung tissue adjacent to the tumor. The receptors come from a person aged 45 to 69 with lung adenocarcinoma.

V is TRBV28 and J is TRBJ2-7; 7 bases match TRBD2. Germline values: CDR1 MDHEN, CDR2 SYDVKM. V was pared by 3 bases and J by 9 bases, with 11 bases of the junction left unmatched. The CDR3 contains 14 residues. The DNA for the CDR3 is TGTGCCAGCAGTTTTGGGGATAGCGGGCAGCGGCAGTACTTC. Translating gives CASSFGDSGQRQYF.

This clone was detected a few times. The chain combines TRBV5-1 with TRBJ1-2; D is undetermined. CDR1 and CDR2 (germline): SGHRS, YFSETQ. Trimming took 2 bases from V and 5 from J, leaving 7 bases between them. The CDR3 contains 12 residues. In DNA form, the CDR3 reads TGCGCCAGCAGCTTCGTCGGGTATGGCTACACCTTC. Its protein is CASSFVGYGYTF. Together with reference TRBV5-1 and TRBJ1-2, the CDR3 gives the full variable domain: KAGVTQTPRYLIKTRGQQVTLSCSPISGHRSVSWYQQTPGQGLQFLFEYFSETQRNKGNFPGRFSGRQFSNSRSEMNVSTLELGDSALYLCASSFVGYGYTFGSGTRLTVV.

The J gene is TRBJ2-2, the V gene TRBV11-3, with TRBD2 matching 7 bases. From germline, CDR1 is SGHNT and CDR2 YENEEA. The J segment lost 0 bases and the V segment lost 5 bases, leaving 6 bases of the junction unmatched. CDR3 length equals 16 residues. The CDR3 loop is CASSTRRGANTGELFF. The CDR3 region has the DNA TGTGCCAGCAGCACAAGACGGGGGGCGAACACCGGGGAGCTGTTTTTT.

V gene TRBV11-2 combines with J gene TRBJ2-7; D gene ambiguous. The CDR3 sequence is 13 residues long. V was shortened by 5 bases and J by 3 bases, with 11 bases between the two germline ends. Germline CDR1 SGHAT, CDR2 FQNNGV. DNA for the CDR3: TGTGCCAGCAGCCCACCCGCGGTCTACGAGCAGTACTTC. Encoded protein: CASSPPAVYEQYF.

V and J are TRBV5-1 and TRBJ2-3; TRBD2 matches at 15 bases. The CDR3 spans 17 residues. The germline CDR1 and CDR2 sequences are SGHRS and YFSETQ. V trimming: 1 base; J trimming: 6 bases; junction bases outside the gene matches: 6. The CDR3 bases are TGCGCCAGCAGCTTGAGCCCGGGACTAGCGGGGGGCGATACGCAGTATTTT. This sequence encodes CASSLSPGLAGGDTQYF.

The chain recombines TRBV7-2 with TRBJ1-1, with D tentatively TRBD1 (5 bases). V was cut by 4 bases and J by 0 bases, with 9 bases left in between. The CDR3 length is 14 residues. Germline V gives CDR1 SGHTA, CDR2 FQGNSA. The CDR3 sequence is CASSWTTVNTEAFF. The CDR3 bases are TGTGCCAGCAGCTGGACGACAGTGAACACTGAAGCTTTCTTT.

The V and J genes are TRBV21-1 and TRBJ1-2; TRBD1 is the table's D call and was not checked against the DNA. TRBV21-1 represents a pseudogene. The length of the CDR3 is 20 residues. As DNA, the CDR3 is TGTGCCAGCAGCAAAGGCCCAGAAAACCATTGGACAGGGTGGGCGCTTGGCTACACCTTC. This codes for CASSKGPENHWTGWALGYTF.

The chain recombines TRBV11-1 with TRBJ2-1; D assignment may be TRBD1 or TRBD2 (6 bases each). Germline values: CDR1 SGHAT, CDR2 FQDESV (reference sequence). V was cut by 3 bases and J by 10 bases, with 25 bases left in between. The CDR3 consists of 17 residues. This CDR3 is CASSFGSGGGEGGEQFF. CDR3 coding DNA: TGTGCCAGCAGCTTTGGGTCGGGCGGAGGAGAAGGGGGGGAGCAGTTCTTC.

The sample holds a few counts of this clone. The V call is TRBV5-1, the J call TRBJ2-7; D gene unclear. The V end lost 2 bases, the J end lost 2 bases, and 14 bases lay between the germline ends. The germline V gene has CDR1 SGHRS and CDR2 YFSETQ. The CDR3 is 15 amino acids. The CDR3 loop is CASSFIAGLAYEQYF. The CDR3 nucleotides read TGCGCCAGCAGCTTTATCGCAGGCCTGGCCTACGAGCAGTACTTC.

The J gene is TRBJ2-3, the V gene TRBV7-9, with TRBD2 as a possible D gene (6 bases). Trimming cost V 5 bases and J 4 bases, with 13 bases left between them. This CDR3 is 14 amino acids long. Germline-derived CDR1 and CDR2 are SEHNR and FQNEAQ (reference sequence). The chain's CDR3 is CASSATTSSDTQYF. Here the CDR3 DNA reads TGTGCCAGCAGCGCAACGACTAGTTCAGATACGCAGTATTTT. The whole variable domain, filled in from reference TRBV7-9 and TRBJ2-3, reads DTGVSQNPRHKITKRGQNVTFRCDPISEHNRLYWYRQTLGQGPEFLTYFQNEAQLEKSRLLSDRFSAERPKGSFSTLEIQRTEQGDSAMYLCASSATTSSDTQYFGPGTRLTVL.

The gene calls are TRBV18 and TRBJ2-1; tentatively, D is TRBD1 (6 bases). This CDR3 is 13 amino acids long. The V gene lost 5 bases and the J gene lost 3 bases, with 8 bases spanning the gap. Germline CDR1 is KGHSH and CDR2 is LQKENI. Written as DNA, the CDR3 is TGTGCCAGCTCAACACAGGGCTACAATGAGCAGTTCTTC. Translating gives CASSTQGYNEQFF.

The CDR3 spells CARVFGELFF. DNA for the CDR3: TGTGCCAGGGTTTTCGGGGAGCTGTTTTTT. V is TRBV2 and J is TRBJ2-2, with D unresolved. Germline lookup yields CDR1 SNHLY and CDR2 FYNNEI. The V end was cut by 9 bases, the J end by 7 bases, with 6 bases between. The CDR3 totals 10 residues.

The V and J genes are TRBV7-9 and TRBJ2-6; D may be TRBD1 (6 bases). Per germline, CDR1 SEHNR and CDR2 FQNEAQ (reference sequence). The CDR3 sequence is 16 residues long. Between the trimmed V and J ends, which lost 5 bases and 2 bases, there was a span of 13 bases. DNA of the CDR3: TGTGCCAGCAGCAGAGACAGGTCCCCTGGGGCCAACGTCCTGACTTTC. It specifies CASSRDRSPGANVLTF.

The chain is built from TRBV10-3 and TRBJ2-1; the match to TRBD1 covers 10 bases. There are 14 residues in the CDR3. V lost 2 bases, J lost 6 bases, and 1 base stayed unmatched. Germline V lookup: CDR1 ENHRY, CDR2 SYGVKD. CDR3 bases: TGTGCCATCAGTGAGCGGACAGGGGGCAATGAGCAGTTCTTC. Translated: CAISERTGGNEQFF.

The rearrangement links TRBV30 to TRBJ2-5, with D perhaps matching TRBD2 (6 bases). V gave up 1 base and J gave up 2 bases, with 11 bases separating them. The CDR3 length is 14 residues. The germline CDR1 and CDR2 sequences are GTSNPN and SVGIG (reference sequence). CDR3: CAWSAGGSQETQYF. CDR3 bases: TGTGCCTGGAGTGCCGGGGGATCTCAAGAGACCCAGTACTTC.

This clone is large within its sample. The V gene is TRBV6-4, the J gene TRBJ2-1; 10 nucleotides line up with TRBD2. The V segment lost 4 bases and the J segment 1 base; nucleotides outside the gene matches: 10. The CDR3 has 18 amino acids. Germline CDR1 is MRHNA and CDR2 is SNTAGT. This chain's CDR3 is CASSVIASGGKSYNEQFF. The DNA of the CDR3 is TGTGCCAGCAGTGTGATCGCTAGCGGGGGCAAATCCTACAATGAGCAGTTCTTC.

The V call is TRBV30, the J call TRBJ1-1; D uncertain. Between the trimmed V and J ends, which lost 5 bases and 0 bases, there was a span of 13 bases. CDR1 and CDR2 (germline): GTSNPN, SVGIG (reference sequence). The CDR3 extends over 14 amino acids. Written as DNA, the CDR3 is TGTGCCTGGGTCCCCACCTTCATGAACACTGAAGCTTTCTTT. Encoded protein: CAWVPTFMNTEAFF.

This chain connects TRBV4-2 to TRBJ1-6; no clear D. V shed 3 bases and J shed 7 bases, with 16 bases lying between them. CDR1 and CDR2 (germline): LGHNA, YNFKEQ. This CDR3 is 16 amino acids long. This CDR3 is CASSQDDSELNSPLHF. CDR3 sequence (DNA): TGTGCCAGCAGCCAGGACGATTCAGAGTTGAATTCACCCCTCCACTTT.

The V gene is TRBV30, the J gene TRBJ1-1; 9 bases fit TRBD1. The ends lost 3 bases at V and 6 bases at J; junction bases unmatched: 5. CDR3 length equals 13 residues. The germline gives CDR1 GTSNPN, CDR2 SVGIG (reference sequence). CDR3 protein: CAWRQGAGAEAFF. CDR3 sequence (DNA): TGTGCCTGGAGACAGGGGGCCGGGGCTGAAGCTTTCTTT.

The V and J genes are TRBV6-5 and TRBJ1-2; TRBD1 matches at 7 bases. This CDR3 contains 13 residues. The V gene end was trimmed by 6 bases and the J gene end by 7 bases; junction bases not matched to a gene: 8. Looked up from germline, CDR1 is MNHEY and CDR2 is SVGAGI. CDR3 loop: CASRRQGMGGYTF. The CDR3 DNA follows: TGTGCCAGCAGAAGACAGGGTATGGGTGGCTACACCTTC.

This chain links TRBV4-1 with TRBJ1-5; D call uncertain. Germline CDR1 and CDR2: MGHRA and YSYEKL. The CDR3 has 15 amino acids. Trimming took off 2 bases at V and 3 bases at J, with 11 bases between the two ends. CDR3 region: CASSQKDGFNQPQHF. In DNA form, the CDR3 reads TGCGCCAGCAGCCAAAAGGACGGCTTCAATCAGCCCCAGCATTTT.

V is TRBV29-1 and J is TRBJ1-1, with 10 bases lining up with TRBD1. The ends lost 4 bases at V and 4 bases at J; junction bases unmatched: 3. There are 13 residues in the CDR3. Germline V lookup: CDR1 SQVTM, CDR2 ANQGSEA. CDR3 DNA: TGCAGCGTTGGGGGACAGGGGATCACTGAAGCTTTCTTT. Translated, it gives CSVGGQGITEAFF.

The rearrangement uses TRBV5-1 and TRBJ1-1; D is ambiguous. Germline assignment: CDR1 SGHRS and CDR2 YFSETQ. CDR3 length: 14 residues. Trimming pared 5 bases from V and 5 bases from J, leaving 16 bases between. CDR3 amino acids: CASRRTLDRTEAFF. CDR3 in DNA: TGCGCCAGCAGACGGACGCTCGATAGGACTGAAGCTTTCTTT.

The chain has TRBV5-1 and TRBJ1-4, with D possibly being TRBD1 (5 bases). CDR3 length: 15 residues. Germline loops: CDR1 SGHRS, CDR2 YFSETQ. Between the trimmed V and J ends, which lost 0 bases and 3 bases, there was a span of 9 bases. In DNA form, the CDR3 reads TGCGCCAGCAGCTTGGTTGGGGGGTCTAATGAAAAACTGTTTTTT. Encoded protein: CASSLVGGSNEKLFF.

V gene TRBV5-1 combines with J gene TRBJ1-1, with a tentative D call TRBD1 (5 bases). The germline gives CDR1 SGHRS, CDR2 YFSETQ. CDR3 size: 14 residues. Trimming stripped 3 bases from V and 2 bases from J, with 11 bases between. The chain's CDR3 is CASSWGRANTEAFF. The DNA for the CDR3 is TGCGCCAGCAGCTGGGGACGAGCAAACACTGAAGCTTTCTTT.

The CDR3 region is CAWSVPGTGFYGYTF. As DNA, the CDR3 is TGTGCCTGGAGTGTACCCGGGACAGGGTTCTATGGCTACACCTTC. The V call is TRBV30, the J call TRBJ1-2; 9 nucleotides agree with TRBD1. This CDR3 is 15 amino acids long. CDR1 is GTSNPN, CDR2 SVGIG, per germline (reference sequence). Trimming at V came to 0 bases and at J to 4 bases, leaving 6 bases not matched to a gene.

In this sample, this clone turned up once. The J gene is TRBJ1-4, the V gene TRBV28, with D uncertain. CDR3 size: 14 residues. Germline V gives CDR1 MDHEN, CDR2 SYDVKM. Trimming left V 3 bases short and J 8 bases short, with 13 bases between. The CDR3 loop reads CASSFGSSEEKLFF. In DNA, the CDR3 is TGTGCCAGCAGTTTCGGGTCGTCAGAAGAAAAACTGTTTTTT.

The chain recombines TRBV11-2 with TRBJ2-1, with a weak D call TRBD2 (5 bases). The ends were cut back, 2 bases at V and 0 bases at J, with 8 bases in the middle. There are 15 residues in the CDR3. Germline V gives CDR1 SGHAT, CDR2 FQNNGV. CDR3 DNA: TGTGCCAGCAGCTTAACGGGAATCTCCTACAATGAGCAGTTCTTC. It yields the protein CASSLTGISYNEQFF.

This chain links TRBV2 with TRBJ1-1; 9 bases agree with TRBD1. CDR3 length equals 15 residues. J lost 7 bases, V lost 6 bases, and 12 bases had no gene match. Germline CDR1 SNHLY, CDR2 FYNNEI. This CDR3 is CASRDTGGAFNEAFF. CDR3 nucleotide sequence: TGTGCCAGCAGAGATACAGGGGGCGCTTTTAATGAAGCTTTCTTT. Filled out from reference TRBV2 and TRBJ1-1, the complete variable domain reads EPEVTQTPSHQVTQMGQEVILRCVPISNHLYFYWYRQILGQKVEFLVSFYNNEISEKSEIFDDQFSVERPDGSNFTLKIRSTKLEDSAMYFCASRDTGGAFNEAFFGQGTRLTVV.

V usage is TRBV28 and J usage is TRBJ1-6; TRBD1 aligns across 11 bases. The germline V gene has CDR1 MDHEN and CDR2 SYDVKM. Germline trimming cut 7 bases from V and 5 bases from J; bases unmatched to any gene: 7. The CDR3 runs 16 residues. CDR3 residues: CASKDRGRGNNSPLHF. The DNA for the CDR3 is TGTGCCAGCAAGGACAGGGGGCGAGGTAATAATTCACCCCTCCACTTT.

The rearrangement uses TRBV5-1 and TRBJ2-7, with D possibly matching TRBD1 (6 bases). CDR3 length equals 16 residues. The germline V and J ends were trimmed by 1 base and 4 bases, with 18 bases remaining between them. Germline CDR1 and CDR2: SGHRS and YFSETQ. In nucleotides, the CDR3 is TGCGCCAGCAGCTTGCAACCCGGGACACTTCGGTACGAGCAGTACTTC. Its translation: CASSLQPGTLRYEQYF. Using reference TRBV5-1 and TRBJ2-7 for the parts outside the CDR3, the full variable domain is KAGVTQTPRYLIKTRGQQVTLSCSPISGHRSVSWYQQTPGQGLQFLFEYFSETQRNKGNFPGRFSGRQFSNSRSEMNVSTLELGDSALYLCASSLQPGTLRYEQYFGPGTRLTVT.

V usage is TRBV7-9 and J usage is TRBJ1-4; D call uncertain. Germline loops: CDR1 SEHNR, CDR2 FQNEAQ (reference sequence). Trimming stripped 3 bases from V and 8 bases from J, with 16 bases between. This CDR3 contains 15 residues. CDR3 amino acids: CASSFPSGLGEKLFF. DNA of the CDR3: TGTGCCAGCAGCTTCCCCTCGGGCCTAGGAGAAAAACTGTTTTTT.